This T cell receptor beta chain was recorded in a study of T cell repertoires in cytomegalovirus infection. Each CDR3 protein gets one entry after TCRdb re-called the reads with MiXCR. The sample records under 300,000 distinct CDR3 sequences, approximately 15% being singletons. The V and J ends lost 0 bases and 1 base respectively, with 11 bases between them. This CDR3 region has 16 residues. The germline gives CDR1 SGHDT, CDR2 YYEEEE. The receptor comes from a human donor in good health (CMV status not recorded). Some clones in this sample may be carry-over from other donors' samples. The chain links TRBV5-6 to TRBJ2-4; the D gene is possibly TRBD2 (6 bases). The sequenced material came from CD8+ T cells from PBMCs. CDR3 nucleotides: TGTGCCAGCAGCTTGGAGCCCAGCGGGGCCAAAAACATTCAGTACTTC. Amino acids: CASSLEPSGAKNIQYF. Looking up the rest from reference TRBV5-6 and TRBJ2-4 gives the full variable domain: DAGVTQSPTHLIKTRGQQVTLRCSPKSGHDTVSWYQQALGQGPQFIFQYYEEEERQRGNFPDRFSGHQFPNYSSELNVNALLLGDSALYLCASSLEPSGAKNIQYFGAGTRLSVL.